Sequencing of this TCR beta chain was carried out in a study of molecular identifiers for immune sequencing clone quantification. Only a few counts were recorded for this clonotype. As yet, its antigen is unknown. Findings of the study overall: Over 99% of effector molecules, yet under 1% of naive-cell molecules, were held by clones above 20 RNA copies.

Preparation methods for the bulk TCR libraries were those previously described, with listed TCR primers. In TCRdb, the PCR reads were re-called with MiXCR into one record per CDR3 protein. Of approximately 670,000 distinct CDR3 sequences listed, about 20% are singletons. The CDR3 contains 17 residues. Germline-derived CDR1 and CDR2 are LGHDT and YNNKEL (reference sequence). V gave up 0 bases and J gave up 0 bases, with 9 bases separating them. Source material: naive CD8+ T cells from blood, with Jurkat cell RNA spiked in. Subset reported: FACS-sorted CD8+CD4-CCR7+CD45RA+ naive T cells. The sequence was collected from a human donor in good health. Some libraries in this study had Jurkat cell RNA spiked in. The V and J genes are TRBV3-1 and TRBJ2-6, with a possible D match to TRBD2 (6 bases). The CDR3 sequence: CASSQERGSSGANVLTF. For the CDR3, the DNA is TGTGCCAGCAGCCAAGAACGGGGGAGCTCTGGGGCCAACGTCCTGACTTTC.